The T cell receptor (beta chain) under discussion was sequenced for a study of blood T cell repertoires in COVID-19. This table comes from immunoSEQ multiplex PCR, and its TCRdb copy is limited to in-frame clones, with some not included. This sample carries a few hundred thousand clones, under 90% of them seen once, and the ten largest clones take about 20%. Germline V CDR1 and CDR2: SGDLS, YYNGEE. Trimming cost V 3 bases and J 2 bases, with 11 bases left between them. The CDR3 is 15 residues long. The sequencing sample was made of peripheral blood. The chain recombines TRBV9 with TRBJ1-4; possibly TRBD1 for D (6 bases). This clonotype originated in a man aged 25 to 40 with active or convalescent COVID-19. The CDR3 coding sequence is TGTGCCAGCAGCGCCTCAGGGGCGACTAATGAAAAACTGTTTTTT. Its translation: CASSASGATNEKLFF.